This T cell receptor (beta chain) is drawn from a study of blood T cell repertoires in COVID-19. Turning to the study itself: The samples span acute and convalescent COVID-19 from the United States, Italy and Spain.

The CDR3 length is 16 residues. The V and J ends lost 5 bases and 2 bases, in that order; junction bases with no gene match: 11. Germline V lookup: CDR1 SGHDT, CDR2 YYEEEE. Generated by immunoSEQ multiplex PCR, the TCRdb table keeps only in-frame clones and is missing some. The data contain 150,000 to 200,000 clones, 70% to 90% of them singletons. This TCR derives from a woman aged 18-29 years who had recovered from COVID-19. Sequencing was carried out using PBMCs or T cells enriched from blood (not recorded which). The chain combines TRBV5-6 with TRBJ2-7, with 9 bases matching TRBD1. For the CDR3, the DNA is TGTGCCAGCAGTAACATGGGACAGGGAATGACCTACGAGCAGTACTTC. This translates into CASSNMGQGMTYEQYF. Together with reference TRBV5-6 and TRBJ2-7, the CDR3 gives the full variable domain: DAGVTQSPTHLIKTRGQQVTLRCSPKSGHDTVSWYQQALGQGPQFIFQYYEEEERQRGNFPDRFSGHQFPNYSSELNVNALLLGDSALYLCASSNMGQGMTYEQYFGPGTRLTVT.